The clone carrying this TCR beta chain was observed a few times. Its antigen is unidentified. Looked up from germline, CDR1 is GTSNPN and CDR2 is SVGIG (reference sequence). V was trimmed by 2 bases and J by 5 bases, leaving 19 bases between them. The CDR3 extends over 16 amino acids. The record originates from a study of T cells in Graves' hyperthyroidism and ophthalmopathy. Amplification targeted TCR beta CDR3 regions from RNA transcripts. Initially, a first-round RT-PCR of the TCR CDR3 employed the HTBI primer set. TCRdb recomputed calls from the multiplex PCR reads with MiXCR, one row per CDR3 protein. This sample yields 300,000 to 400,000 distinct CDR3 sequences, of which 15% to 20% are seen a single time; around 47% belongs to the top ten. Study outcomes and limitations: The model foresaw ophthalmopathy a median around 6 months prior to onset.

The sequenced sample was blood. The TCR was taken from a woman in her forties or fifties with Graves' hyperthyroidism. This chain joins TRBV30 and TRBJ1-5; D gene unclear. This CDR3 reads CAWSLSGASFHQPQHF. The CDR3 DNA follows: TGTGCCTGGAGTCTCTCGGGCGCCAGCTTCCATCAGCCCCAGCATTTT.